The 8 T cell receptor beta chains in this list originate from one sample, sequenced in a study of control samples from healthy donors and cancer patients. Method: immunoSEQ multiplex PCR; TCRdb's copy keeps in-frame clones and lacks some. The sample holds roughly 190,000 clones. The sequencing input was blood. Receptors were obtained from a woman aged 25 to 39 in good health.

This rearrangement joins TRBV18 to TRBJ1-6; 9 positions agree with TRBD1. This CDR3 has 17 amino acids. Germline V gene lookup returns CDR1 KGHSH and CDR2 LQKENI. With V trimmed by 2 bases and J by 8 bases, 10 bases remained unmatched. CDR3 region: CASSPLAGQGIDSPLHF. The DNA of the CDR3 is TGTGCCAGCTCACCATTGGCGGGACAGGGAATTGATTCACCCCTCCACTTT.

This CDR3 is CAISSRGGSQPQHF. The CDR3 DNA reads TGTGCCATCAGTTCTAGAGGGGGAAGTCAGCCCCAGCATTTT. The V and J genes are TRBV10-3 and TRBJ1-5; maybe TRBD1 (6 bases). CDR1 and CDR2 from the germline V gene are ENHRY and SYGVKD. The CDR3 spans 14 residues. The ends were cut back, 5 bases at V and 6 bases at J, with 14 bases in the middle.

The CDR3 sequence: CASSFSDAYSPLHF. CDR3 DNA sequence: TGTGCCAGCAGTTTTTCGGACGCCTATTCACCCCTCCACTTT. This chain uses TRBV27 with TRBJ1-6; the D is unclear. The V and J ends lost 3 bases and 8 bases respectively, with 11 bases between them. The V gene's germline CDR1 is MNHEY and CDR2 SMNVEV (reference sequence). This CDR3 is built from 14 residues.

The chain's CDR3 is CASSLGSRGTGELFF. CDR3 DNA sequence: TGTGCCAGCAGCTTAGGATCCAGGGGCACCGGGGAGCTGTTTTTT. V is TRBV7-2 and J is TRBJ2-2, with D possibly matching TRBD1 (6 bases). V dropped 1 base and J dropped 4 bases, with 10 bases sitting between them. CDR1 is SGHTA, CDR2 FQGNSA, per germline. This CDR3 contains 15 residues.

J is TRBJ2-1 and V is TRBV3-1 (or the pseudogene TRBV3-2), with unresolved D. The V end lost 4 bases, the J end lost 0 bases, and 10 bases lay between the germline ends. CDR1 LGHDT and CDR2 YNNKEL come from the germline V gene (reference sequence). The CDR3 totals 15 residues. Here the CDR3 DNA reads TGTGCCAGCAGCCTCGTCGGGTCCTCCTACAATGAGCAGTTCTTC. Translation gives CASSLVGSSYNEQFF.

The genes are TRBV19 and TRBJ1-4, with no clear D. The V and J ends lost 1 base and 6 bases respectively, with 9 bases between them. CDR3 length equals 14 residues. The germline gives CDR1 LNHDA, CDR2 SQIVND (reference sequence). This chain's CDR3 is CASSIAGVDEKLFF. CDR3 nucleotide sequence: TGTGCCAGTAGTATAGCCGGGGTCGATGAAAAACTGTTTTTT.

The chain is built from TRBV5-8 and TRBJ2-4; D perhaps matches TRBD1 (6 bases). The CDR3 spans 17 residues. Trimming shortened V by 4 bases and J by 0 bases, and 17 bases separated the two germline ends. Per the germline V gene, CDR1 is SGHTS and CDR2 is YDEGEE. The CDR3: CASSPRYRVIAKNIQYF. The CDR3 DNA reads TGTGCCAGCAGCCCAAGGTACAGGGTTATAGCCAAAAACATTCAGTACTTC.

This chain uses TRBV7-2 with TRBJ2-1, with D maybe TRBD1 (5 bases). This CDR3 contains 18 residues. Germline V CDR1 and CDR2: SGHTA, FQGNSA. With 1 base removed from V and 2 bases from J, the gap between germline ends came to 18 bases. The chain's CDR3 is CASSLESGGAVPYNEQFF. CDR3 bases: TGTGCCAGCAGCTTAGAGTCCGGTGGGGCAGTACCCTACAATGAGCAGTTCTTC.